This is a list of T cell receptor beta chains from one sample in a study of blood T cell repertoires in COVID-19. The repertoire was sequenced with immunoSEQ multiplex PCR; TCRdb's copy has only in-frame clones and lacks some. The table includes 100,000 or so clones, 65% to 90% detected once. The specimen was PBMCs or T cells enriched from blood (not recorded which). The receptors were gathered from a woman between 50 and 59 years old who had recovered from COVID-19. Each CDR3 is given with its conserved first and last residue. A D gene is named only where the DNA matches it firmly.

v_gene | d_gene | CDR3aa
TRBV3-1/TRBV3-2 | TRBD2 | CASSQVPSGTSYEQYF
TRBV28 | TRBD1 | CASSPLGQGLAKNIQYF
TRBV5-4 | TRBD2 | CASSDPGLAGGPESYEQYF
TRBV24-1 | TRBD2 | CATSETLSRRGDQETQYF
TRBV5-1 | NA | CASSFDSSNEKLFF
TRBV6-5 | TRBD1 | CASSWTGRVDTEAFF
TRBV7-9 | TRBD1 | CASSSPTGGLRTQYF
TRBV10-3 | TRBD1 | CAISGQGANYGYTF
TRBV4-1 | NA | CASSLGGSGAYEQYF
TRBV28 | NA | CASTVGGPNTEAFF
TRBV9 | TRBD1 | CASSLRDRGSRAFF
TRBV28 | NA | CASSLGDRAREAQHF
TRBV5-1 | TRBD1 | CASSYGQGKGINTEAFF
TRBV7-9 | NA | CASSLGPGGNEQFF
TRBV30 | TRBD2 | CAWVREGLYEQFF
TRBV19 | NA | CASSPGTSVYGYTF
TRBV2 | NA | CASRVQGSQGYTF
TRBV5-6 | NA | CASDTSQGNTDTQYF
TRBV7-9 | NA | CASSPDTPGGNTIYF
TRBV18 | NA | CASSPVRVNEQFF
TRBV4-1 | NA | CASSQPGRGYGYTF
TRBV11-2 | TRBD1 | CASSHRGFSETQYF
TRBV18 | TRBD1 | CASSEQGAVGNTEAFF
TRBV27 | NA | CASTPGQTTLNTEAFF
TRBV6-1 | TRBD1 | CASSEAPSRGYEKLFF
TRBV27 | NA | CASSLGSGFSTDTQYF
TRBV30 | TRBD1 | CAWARGLNEKLFF
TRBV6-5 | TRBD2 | CASNLAGGYEQYF
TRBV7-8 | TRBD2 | CASSFLRLAGDYEQYF
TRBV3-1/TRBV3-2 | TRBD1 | CASSHRTGEGYTF
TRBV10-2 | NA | CASGERTASYNEQFF
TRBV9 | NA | CASSPSGQPTGELFF
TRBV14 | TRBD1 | CASSLSYHGTGVYNEQFF
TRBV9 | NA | CASSAYTDTYEQYF
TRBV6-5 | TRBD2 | CASRRLAGGVNEQYF
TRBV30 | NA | CAWSDNSGHQPQHF
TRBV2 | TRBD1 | CASAGQGGFYEQYF
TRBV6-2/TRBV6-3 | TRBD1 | CASSRGRGPVQETQYF
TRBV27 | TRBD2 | CASSLTSGTSEQYF
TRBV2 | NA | CASSPLGAAYNEQFF
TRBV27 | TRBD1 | CASKAGAHRGRVNTEAFF
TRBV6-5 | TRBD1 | CASRIRGTYGEAFF